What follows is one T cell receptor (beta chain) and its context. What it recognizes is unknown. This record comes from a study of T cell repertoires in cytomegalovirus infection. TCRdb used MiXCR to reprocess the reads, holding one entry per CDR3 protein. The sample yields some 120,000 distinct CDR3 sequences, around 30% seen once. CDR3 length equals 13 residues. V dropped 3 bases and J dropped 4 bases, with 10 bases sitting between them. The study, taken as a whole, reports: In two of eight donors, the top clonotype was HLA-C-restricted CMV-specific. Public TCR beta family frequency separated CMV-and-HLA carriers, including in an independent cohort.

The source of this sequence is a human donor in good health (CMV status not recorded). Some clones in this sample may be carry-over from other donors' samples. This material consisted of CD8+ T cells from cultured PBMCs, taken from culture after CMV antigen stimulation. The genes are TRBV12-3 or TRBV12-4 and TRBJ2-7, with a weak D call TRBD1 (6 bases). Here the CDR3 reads CASSFIQGYEQYF. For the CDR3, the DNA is TGTGCCAGCAGTTTTATTCAGGGGTACGAGCAGTACTTC.